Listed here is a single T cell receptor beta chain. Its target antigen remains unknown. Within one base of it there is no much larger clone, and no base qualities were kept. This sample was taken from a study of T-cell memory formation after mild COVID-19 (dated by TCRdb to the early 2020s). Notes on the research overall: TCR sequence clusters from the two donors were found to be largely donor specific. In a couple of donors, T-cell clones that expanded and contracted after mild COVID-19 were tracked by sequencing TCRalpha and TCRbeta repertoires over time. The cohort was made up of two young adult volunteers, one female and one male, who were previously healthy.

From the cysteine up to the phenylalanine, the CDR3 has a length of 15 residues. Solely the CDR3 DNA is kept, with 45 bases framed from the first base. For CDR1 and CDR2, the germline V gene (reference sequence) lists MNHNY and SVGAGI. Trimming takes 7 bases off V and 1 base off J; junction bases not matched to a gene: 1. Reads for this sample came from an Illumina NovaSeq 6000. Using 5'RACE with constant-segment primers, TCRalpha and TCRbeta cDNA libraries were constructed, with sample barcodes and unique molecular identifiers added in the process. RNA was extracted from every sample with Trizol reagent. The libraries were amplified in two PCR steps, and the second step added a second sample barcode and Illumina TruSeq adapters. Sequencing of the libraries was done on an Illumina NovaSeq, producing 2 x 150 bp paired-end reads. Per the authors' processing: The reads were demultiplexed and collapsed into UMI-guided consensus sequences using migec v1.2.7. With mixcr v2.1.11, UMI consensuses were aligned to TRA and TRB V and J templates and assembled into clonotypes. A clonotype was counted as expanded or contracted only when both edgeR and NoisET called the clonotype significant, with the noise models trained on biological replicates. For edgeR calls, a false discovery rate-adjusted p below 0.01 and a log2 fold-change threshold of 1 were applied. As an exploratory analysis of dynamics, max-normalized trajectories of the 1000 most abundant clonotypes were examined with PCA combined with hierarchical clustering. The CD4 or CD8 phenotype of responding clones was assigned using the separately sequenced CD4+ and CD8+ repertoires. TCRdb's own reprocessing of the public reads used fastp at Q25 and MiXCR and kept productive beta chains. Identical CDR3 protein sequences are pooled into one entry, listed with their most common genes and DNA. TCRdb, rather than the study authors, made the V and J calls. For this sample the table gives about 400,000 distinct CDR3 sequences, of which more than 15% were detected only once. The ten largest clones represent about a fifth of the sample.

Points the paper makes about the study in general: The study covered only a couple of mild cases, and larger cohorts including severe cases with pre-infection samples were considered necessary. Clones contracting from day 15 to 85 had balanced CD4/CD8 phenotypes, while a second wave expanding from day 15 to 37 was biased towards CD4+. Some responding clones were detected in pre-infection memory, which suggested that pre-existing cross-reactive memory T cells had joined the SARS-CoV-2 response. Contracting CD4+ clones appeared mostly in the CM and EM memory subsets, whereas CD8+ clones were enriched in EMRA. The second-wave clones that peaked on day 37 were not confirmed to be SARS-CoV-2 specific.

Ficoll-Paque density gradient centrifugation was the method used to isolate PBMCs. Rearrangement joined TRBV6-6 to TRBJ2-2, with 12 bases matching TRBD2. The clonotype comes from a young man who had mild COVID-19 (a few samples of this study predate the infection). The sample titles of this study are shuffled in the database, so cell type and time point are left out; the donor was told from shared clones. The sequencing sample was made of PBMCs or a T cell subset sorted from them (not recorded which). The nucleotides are TGTGCCAGCAAGGGACTAGCGGGGAACACCGGGGAGCTGTTTTTT. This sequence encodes CASKGLAGNTGELFF.